This T cell receptor beta chain was captured by sequencing in a study of a mutant IDH1 vaccine in newly diagnosed glioma. Turning to the study itself: Most had both radiotherapy and temozolomide beforehand; others had only one. The study's findings and limits: Detectable vaccine-induced immune responses arose in roughly 93% of patients.

Trimming took 7 bases from V and 5 from J; bases not matched to a gene: 8. Germline lookup yields CDR1 MDHEN and CDR2 SYDVKM. CDR3 length: 15 amino acids. TCRdb's table, derived via immunoSEQ multiplex PCR, lists solely in-frame clones and lacks some. The data contain about 98,000 clones, about 90% of them singletons. Of note for this clone: The antigen remains undetermined.

Time point given: baseline, week 1 (first vaccination visit). Treatment indicated: pre-vaccination baseline after standard-of-care therapy. J is TRBJ2-2 and V is TRBV28; 9 nucleotides match TRBD1. Specimen: PBMCs, collected from a glioma patient treated with radiotherapy, temozolomide or both. The TCR originated in a woman in her fifties or sixties with glioma. The CDR3: CASTSGDRVTGELFF. Here the CDR3 DNA reads TGTGCCAGCACCTCCGGGGACAGGGTAACCGGGGAGCTGTTTTTT.